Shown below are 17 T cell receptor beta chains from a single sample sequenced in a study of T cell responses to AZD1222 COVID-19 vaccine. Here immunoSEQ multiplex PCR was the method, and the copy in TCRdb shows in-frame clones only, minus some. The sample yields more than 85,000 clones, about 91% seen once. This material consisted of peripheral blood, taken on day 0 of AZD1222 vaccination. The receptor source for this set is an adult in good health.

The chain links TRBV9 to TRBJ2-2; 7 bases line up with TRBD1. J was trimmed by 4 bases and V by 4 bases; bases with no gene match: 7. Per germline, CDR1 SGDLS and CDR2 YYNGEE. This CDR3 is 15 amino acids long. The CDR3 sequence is CASSPQGKGTGELFF. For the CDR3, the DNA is TGTGCCAGCAGCCCACAGGGGAAGGGCACCGGGGAGCTGTTTTTT.

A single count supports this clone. The CDR3 region is CASSLGLAKNIQYF. In DNA, the CDR3 is TGTGCCAGCAGTCTGGGACTAGCTAAAAACATTCAGTACTTC. The rearrangement uses TRBV3-1 (or the pseudogene TRBV3-2) and TRBJ2-4; 9 bases line up with TRBD2. Germline-derived CDR1 and CDR2 are LGHDT and YNNKEL (reference sequence). V lost 6 bases, J lost 4 bases, and 4 bases stayed unmatched. This CDR3 has 14 residues.

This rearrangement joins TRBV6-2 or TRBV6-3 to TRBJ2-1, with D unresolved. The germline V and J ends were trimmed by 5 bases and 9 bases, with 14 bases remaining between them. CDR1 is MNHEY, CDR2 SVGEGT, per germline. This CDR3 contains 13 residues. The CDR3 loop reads CASSQRWSGEQFF. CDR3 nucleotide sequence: TGTGCCAGCAGTCAACGGTGGTCCGGTGAGCAGTTCTTC.

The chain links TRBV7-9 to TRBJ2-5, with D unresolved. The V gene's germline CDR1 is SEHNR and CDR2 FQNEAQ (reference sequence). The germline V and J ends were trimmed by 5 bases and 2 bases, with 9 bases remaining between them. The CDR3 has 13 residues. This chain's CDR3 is CASSPDGQETQYF. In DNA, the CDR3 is TGTGCCAGCAGCCCAGACGGGCAAGAGACCCAGTACTTC.

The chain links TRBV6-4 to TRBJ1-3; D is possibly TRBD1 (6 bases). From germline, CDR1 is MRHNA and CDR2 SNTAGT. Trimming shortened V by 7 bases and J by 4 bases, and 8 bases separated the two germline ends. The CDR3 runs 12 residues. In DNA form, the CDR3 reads TGTGCCAGCAACAGGGAGGGAAACACCATATATTTT. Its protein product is CASNREGNTIYF.

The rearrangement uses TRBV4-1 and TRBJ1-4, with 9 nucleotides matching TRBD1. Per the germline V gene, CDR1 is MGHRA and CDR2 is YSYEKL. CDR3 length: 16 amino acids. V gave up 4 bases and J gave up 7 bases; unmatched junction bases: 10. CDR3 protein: CASSLSGTGWGEKLFF. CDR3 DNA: TGCGCCAGCAGCCTTTCCGGGACAGGGTGGGGTGAAAAACTGTTTTTT.

CDR3: CASSASGGAGETQYF. The CDR3 DNA reads as TGTGCCAGCAGTGCCTCAGGGGGCGCGGGGGAGACCCAGTACTTC. The chain has TRBV2 and TRBJ2-5, with 8 bases identical to TRBD1. The CDR3 consists of 15 residues. Germline CDR1 SNHLY, CDR2 FYNNEI. V shed 4 bases and J 5 bases; nucleotides not matched to a gene: 9.

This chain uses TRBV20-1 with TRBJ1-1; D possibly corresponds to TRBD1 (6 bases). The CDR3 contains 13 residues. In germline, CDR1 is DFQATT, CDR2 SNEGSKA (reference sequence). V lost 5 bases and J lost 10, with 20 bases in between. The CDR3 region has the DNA TGCAGTGCTGGTGTACAGGGAACAATCTCAGCTTTCTTT. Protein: CSAGVQGTISAFF.

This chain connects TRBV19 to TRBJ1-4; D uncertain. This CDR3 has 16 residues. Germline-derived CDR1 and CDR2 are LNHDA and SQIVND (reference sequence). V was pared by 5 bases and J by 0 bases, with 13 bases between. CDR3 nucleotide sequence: TGTGCCAGTAGTTTCGTAGGGCCAACAACTAATGAAAAACTGTTTTTT. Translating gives CASSFVGPTTNEKLFF. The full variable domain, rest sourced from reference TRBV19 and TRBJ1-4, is DGGITQSPKYLFRKEGQNVTLSCEQNLNHDAMYWYRQDPGQGLRLIYYSQIVNDFQKGDIAEGYSVSREKKESFPLTVTSAQKNPTAFYLCASSFVGPTTNEKLFFGSGTQLSVL.

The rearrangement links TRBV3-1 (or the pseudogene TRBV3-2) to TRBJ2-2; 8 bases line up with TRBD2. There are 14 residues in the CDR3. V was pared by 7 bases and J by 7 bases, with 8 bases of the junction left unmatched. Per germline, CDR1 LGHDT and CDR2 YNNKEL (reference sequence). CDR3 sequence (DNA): TGTGCCAGCATCGATAGCGGGATTAACGGGGAGCTGTTTTTT. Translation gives CASIDSGINGELFF.

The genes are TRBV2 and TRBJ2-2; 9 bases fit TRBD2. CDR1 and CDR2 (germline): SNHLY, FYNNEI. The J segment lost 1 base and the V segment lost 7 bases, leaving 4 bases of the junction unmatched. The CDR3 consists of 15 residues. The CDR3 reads CASIKTSGNTGELFF. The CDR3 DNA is TGTGCCAGCATAAAGACTAGCGGGAACACCGGGGAGCTGTTTTTT.

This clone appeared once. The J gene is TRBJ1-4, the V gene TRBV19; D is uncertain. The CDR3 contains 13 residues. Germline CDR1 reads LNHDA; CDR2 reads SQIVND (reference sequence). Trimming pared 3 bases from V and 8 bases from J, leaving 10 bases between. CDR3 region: CASSILGEEKLFF. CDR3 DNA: TGTGCCAGTAGTATCCTCGGAGAGGAAAAACTGTTTTTT.

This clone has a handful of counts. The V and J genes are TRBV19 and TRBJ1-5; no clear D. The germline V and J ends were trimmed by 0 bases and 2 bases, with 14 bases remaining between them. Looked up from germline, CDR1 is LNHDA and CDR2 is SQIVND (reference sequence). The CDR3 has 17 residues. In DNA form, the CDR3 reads TGTGCCAGTAGTATAGATCTTGCCAGGACTGGCAATCAGCCCCAGCATTTT. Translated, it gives CASSIDLARTGNQPQHF.

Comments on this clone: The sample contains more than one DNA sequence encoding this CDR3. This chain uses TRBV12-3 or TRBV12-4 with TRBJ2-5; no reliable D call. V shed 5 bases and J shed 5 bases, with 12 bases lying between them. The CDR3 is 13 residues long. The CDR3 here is CASSLPEGETQYF. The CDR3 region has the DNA TGTGCCAGCAGTCTCCCGGAAGGGGAGACCCAGTACTTC.

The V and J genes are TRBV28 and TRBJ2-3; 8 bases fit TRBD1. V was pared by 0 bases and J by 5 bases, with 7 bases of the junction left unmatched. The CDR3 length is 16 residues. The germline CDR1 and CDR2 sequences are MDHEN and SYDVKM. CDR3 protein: CASSLWVTGEGDTQYF. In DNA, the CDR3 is TGTGCCAGCAGTTTATGGGTGACAGGGGAAGGAGATACGCAGTATTTT.

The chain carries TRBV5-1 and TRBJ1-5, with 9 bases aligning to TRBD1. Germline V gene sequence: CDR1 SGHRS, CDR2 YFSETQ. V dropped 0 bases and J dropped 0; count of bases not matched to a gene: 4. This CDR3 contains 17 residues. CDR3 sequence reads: CASSLGTGDHSNQPQHF. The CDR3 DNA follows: TGCGCCAGCAGCTTGGGGACAGGGGACCATAGCAATCAGCCCCAGCATTTT.

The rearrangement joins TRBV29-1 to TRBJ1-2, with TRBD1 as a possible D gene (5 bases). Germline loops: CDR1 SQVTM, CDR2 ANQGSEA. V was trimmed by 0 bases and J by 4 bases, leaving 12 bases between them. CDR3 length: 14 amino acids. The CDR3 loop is CSVEEDEGIYGYTF. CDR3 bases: TGCAGCGTTGAAGAGGATGAGGGGATCTATGGCTACACCTTC.